Shown below are 24 T cell receptor beta chains from a single sample sequenced in a study of blood T cell repertoires in COVID-19. Generated by immunoSEQ multiplex PCR, the TCRdb table keeps only in-frame clones and is missing some. The sample comprises 60,000 to 65,000 clones, approximately 91% of which are singletons, and about 3.4% rests with the top ten. Sample: peripheral blood. The receptors were sampled from a man aged 45-65 years with active COVID-19.

The chain has TRBV9 and TRBJ1-3; TRBD1 agrees at 7 bases. Per the germline V gene, CDR1 is SGDLS and CDR2 is YYNGEE. The V gene end was trimmed by 6 bases and the J gene end by 0 bases; junction bases not matched to a gene: 21. The CDR3 is 20 residues long. The CDR3 here is CASTPKGDSPSRSSGNTIYF. The DNA for the CDR3 is TGTGCCAGCACCCCAAAAGGGGACAGCCCCTCAAGGTCCTCTGGAAACACCATATATTTT. Complete variable domain (other parts from reference TRBV9 and TRBJ1-3): DSGVTQTPKHLITATGQRVTLRCSPRSGDLSVYWYQQSLDQGLQFLIQYYNGEERAKGNILERFSAQQFPDLHSELNLSSLELGDSALYFCASTPKGDSPSRSSGNTIYFGEGSWLTVV.

The J gene is TRBJ1-1, the V gene TRBV5-5; D possibly corresponds to TRBD1 (6 bases). V dropped 1 base and J dropped 0 bases, with 13 bases sitting between them. Germline CDR1 reads SGHKS; CDR2 reads YYEKEE (reference sequence). The CDR3 runs to 16 residues. The CDR3 sequence: CASSLSPQGLNTEAFF. The CDR3 bases are TGTGCCAGCAGCTTGTCTCCACAGGGTCTGAACACTGAAGCTTTCTTT.

The V and J genes are TRBV6-5 and TRBJ1-3, with 7 bases fitting TRBD1. J gave up 2 bases and V 5 bases, and 6 bases lay outside the gene matches. CDR3 length: 15 amino acids. Germline lookup yields CDR1 MNHEY and CDR2 SVGAGI. For the CDR3, the DNA is TGTGCCAGCAGTCGACAGGGTCTAACTGGAAACACCATATATTTT. It yields the protein CASSRQGLTGNTIYF.

The V and J genes are TRBV29-1 and TRBJ1-1, with D tentatively TRBD1 (6 bases). Germline V gene lookup returns CDR1 SQVTM and CDR2 ANQGSEA. The CDR3 length is 14 residues. V was shortened by 7 bases and J by 4 bases, with 19 bases between the two germline ends. CDR3 loop: CSACRDTHGTEAFF. The CDR3 nucleotides read TGCAGCGCCTGCCGGGACACCCATGGCACTGAAGCTTTCTTT.

The gene calls are TRBV7-9 and TRBJ1-3; the match to TRBD1 covers 7 bases. Germline loops: CDR1 SEHNR, CDR2 FQNEAQ (reference sequence). V dropped 4 bases and J dropped 0; count of bases not matched to a gene: 6. The CDR3 consists of 16 residues. The CDR3 region is CASSSFGQASGNTIYF. CDR3 nucleotide sequence: TGTGCCAGCAGCTCTTTCGGACAGGCCTCTGGAAACACCATATATTTT.

The chain is built from TRBV3-1 (or the pseudogene TRBV3-2) and TRBJ2-1, with 9 bases lining up with TRBD2. V trimming: 4 bases; J trimming: 7 bases; junction bases outside the gene matches: 11. Germline V gene lookup returns CDR1 LGHDT and CDR2 YNNKEL (reference sequence). This CDR3 comprises 16 residues. CDR3 DNA: TGTGCCAGCAGCCCTCAACCGCTAGCGGGGAATAATGAGCAGTTCTTC. Residues: CASSPQPLAGNNEQFF.

The chain joins TRBV19 to TRBJ2-3; D ambiguous. Germline V gene sequence: CDR1 LNHDA, CDR2 SQIVND (reference sequence). V was trimmed by 3 bases and J by 3 bases, leaving 13 bases between them. CDR3 length: 15 residues. The CDR3: CASSMGRSPTDTQYF. CDR3 nucleotides: TGTGCCAGTAGTATGGGCCGGTCCCCAACAGATACGCAGTATTTT. Looking up the rest from reference TRBV19 and TRBJ2-3 gives the full variable domain: DGGITQSPKYLFRKEGQNVTLSCEQNLNHDAMYWYRQDPGQGLRLIYYSQIVNDFQKGDIAEGYSVSREKKESFPLTVTSAQKNPTAFYLCASSMGRSPTDTQYFGPGTRLTVL.

The sample holds many counts of this clone. The chain combines TRBV6-5 with TRBJ1-5; D call uncertain. This CDR3 is built from 14 residues. Trimming removed 6 bases at V and 10 bases at J, with 19 bases between. From germline, CDR1 is MNHEY and CDR2 SVGAGI. The CDR3 loop is CASRRTAGGEPQHF. CDR3 nucleotide sequence: TGTGCCAGCAGACGGACGGCGGGAGGAGAACCCCAGCATTTT.

This chain joins TRBV5-6 and TRBJ2-5; D remains unclear. CDR3 length: 13 residues. The germline CDR1 and CDR2 sequences are SGHDT and YYEEEE. With 0 bases removed from V and 3 bases from J, the gap between germline ends came to 6 bases. CDR3 protein: CASSLAVKETQYF. The CDR3 DNA is TGTGCCAGCAGCTTGGCGGTAAAAGAGACCCAGTACTTC.

This clone was seen a few times. The chain has TRBV4-1 and TRBJ2-7, with TRBD1 matching over 8 bases. The germline V gene has CDR1 MGHRA and CDR2 YSYEKL. This CDR3 region has 15 residues. After removal of 0 bases from V and 4 bases from J, the junction contained 5 bases not matched to a gene. This CDR3 is CASSQDWTGSYEQYF. For the CDR3, the DNA is TGCGCCAGCAGCCAAGATTGGACAGGGTCATACGAGCAGTACTTC.

This chain uses TRBV7-2 with TRBJ1-5; D not resolved. The ends were cut back, 0 bases at V and 2 bases at J, with 8 bases in the middle. Germline V CDR1 and CDR2: SGHTA, FQGNSA. This CDR3 is 15 amino acids long. CDR3 sequence (DNA): TGTGCCAGCAGCTTAGCAGGCAGCGGCAATCAGCCCCAGCATTTT. Translated, it gives CASSLAGSGNQPQHF.

The chain employs TRBV7-9 and TRBJ1-6; D perhaps matches TRBD1 (6 bases). The germline V and J ends were trimmed by 6 bases and 7 bases, with 13 bases remaining between them. The CDR3 is 14 residues long. CDR1 SEHNR and CDR2 FQNEAQ come from the germline V gene (reference sequence). CDR3 loop: CASRQGNGNSPLHF. CDR3 coding DNA: TGTGCCAGCAGACAGGGTAATGGGAATTCACCCCTCCACTTT.

This chain uses TRBV11-3 with TRBJ2-7, with 12 bases aligning to TRBD1. Germline V gene lookup returns CDR1 SGHNT and CDR2 YENEEA. V lost 4 bases, J lost 6 bases, and 4 bases stayed unmatched. The CDR3 has 14 residues. CDR3 amino acids: CASSSRDRGPEQYF. CDR3 DNA: TGTGCCAGCAGCTCCCGGGACAGGGGGCCCGAGCAGTACTTC.

The gene calls are TRBV6-6 and TRBJ2-3, with D maybe TRBD1 (5 bases). The CDR3 spans 16 residues. Germline values: CDR1 MNHNY, CDR2 SVGAGI (reference sequence). Deletions cut 4 bases from V and 1 base from J, with 15 bases between. The CDR3 loop is CASSFDQGSRTDTQYF. Here the CDR3 DNA reads TGTGCCAGCAGTTTTGATCAGGGTTCTCGCACAGATACGCAGTATTTT.

The chain links TRBV15 to TRBJ2-7; maybe TRBD2 (5 bases). V lost 0 bases and J lost 7, with 16 bases in between. CDR3 length: 15 amino acids. The germline CDR1 and CDR2 sequences are LNHNV and YYDKDF (reference sequence). The CDR3 region has the DNA TGTGCCACCAGCAGAGACAGGACTGGTACATGGGAGCAGTACTTC. Protein sequence: CATSRDRTGTWEQYF.

The sample holds a few counts of this clone. This chain joins TRBV4-1 and TRBJ1-1; D is possibly TRBD1 (6 bases). The germline CDR1 and CDR2 sequences are MGHRA and YSYEKL. V lost 2 bases and J 4 bases, leaving 17 bases between the germline ends. This CDR3 is built from 16 residues. CDR3 nucleotide sequence: TGCGCCAGCAGCCAACCAATACTCCAGGGGAGCACTGAAGCTTTCTTT. Its protein product is CASSQPILQGSTEAFF.

In its sample, this clone was seen once. The chain links TRBV2 to TRBJ1-1; TRBD1 is a possible D gene (6 bases). Germline V lookup: CDR1 SNHLY, CDR2 FYNNEI. Trimming took 5 bases from V and 0 from J, leaving 22 bases between them. This CDR3 comprises 18 residues. CDR3 sequence (DNA): TGTGCCAGCAGTTGGCCGGGGGGGCTAGCGAAACTGAACACTGAAGCTTTCTTT. This sequence encodes CASSWPGGLAKLNTEAFF. Full variable domain (outside the CDR3, taken from reference TRBV2 and TRBJ1-1): EPEVTQTPSHQVTQMGQEVILRCVPISNHLYFYWYRQILGQKVEFLVSFYNNEISEKSEIFDDQFSVERPDGSNFTLKIRSTKLEDSAMYFCASSWPGGLAKLNTEAFFGQGTRLTVV.

This chain joins TRBV5-4 and TRBJ2-5, with a possible D match to TRBD2 (5 bases). Germline V CDR1 and CDR2: SGHNT, YYREEE (reference sequence). V was shortened by 3 bases and J by 5 bases, with 14 bases between the two germline ends. This CDR3 is built from 14 residues. CDR3 nucleotides: TGTGCCAGCAGCTCTGACGGGAACGGGGAGACCCAGTACTTC. This translates into CASSSDGNGETQYF.

The count of this clone is one. The rearrangement links TRBV18 to TRBJ2-5; tentatively, D is TRBD2 (5 bases). Germline CDR1 reads KGHSH; CDR2 reads LQKENI. This CDR3 spans 15 amino acids. Trimming left V 3 bases short and J 4 bases short, with 15 bases between. The CDR3 nucleotides are TGTGCCAGCTCACCTCTGGGAAGGGCGGGAGAGACCCAGTACTTC. As protein: CASSPLGRAGETQYF.

The chain combines TRBV9 with TRBJ2-3; 8 bases line up with TRBD2. With 2 bases clipped from V and 11 bases from J, the junction kept 7 bases outside the gene matches. The CDR3 length is 13 residues. Germline V gene data show CDR1 as SGDLS and CDR2 as YYNGEE. CDR3 nucleotides: TGTGCCAGCAGCGTCAGCGGGGGTGGTGGGCAGTATTTT. It codes for CASSVSGGGGQYF.

J is TRBJ1-1 and V is TRBV7-9, with 7 bases identical to TRBD1. Germline lookup yields CDR1 SEHNR and CDR2 FQNEAQ (reference sequence). Trimming cost V 2 bases and J 10 bases; bases outside gene matches: 4. The CDR3 loop spans 12 amino acids. As DNA, the CDR3 is TGTGCCAGCAGCTTAACAGGGGTGGGAGCTTTCTTT. The encoded protein is CASSLTGVGAFF.

The rearrangement links TRBV4-1 to TRBJ1-1, with D possibly matching TRBD1 (6 bases). Trimming cost V 4 bases and J 7 bases, with 13 bases left between them. This CDR3 has 13 amino acids. CDR1 and CDR2 from the germline V gene are MGHRA and YSYEKL. The CDR3 protein is CASSRGQYGEAFF. The CDR3 DNA reads TGCGCCAGCAGCCGAGGACAGTACGGTGAAGCTTTCTTT.

The V gene is TRBV27, the J gene TRBJ1-4, with D perhaps TRBD1 (6 bases). This CDR3 comprises 19 residues. The V gene's germline CDR1 is MNHEY and CDR2 SMNVEV (reference sequence). Trimming removed 5 bases from V and 0 bases from J, with 22 bases in between. CDR3 region: CASSRSPRGTGSTNEKLFF. The CDR3 bases are TGTGCCAGCAGTCGCAGCCCCAGGGGTACAGGCTCAACTAATGAAAAACTGTTTTTT.

This CDR3 is CASSQAPGTSGGRETQYF. The CDR3 coding sequence is TGTGCCAGTAGTCAAGCTCCCGGGACTAGCGGGGGGAGGGAGACCCAGTACTTC. The chain recombines TRBV19 with TRBJ2-5; 15 bases line up with TRBD2. In germline, CDR1 is LNHDA, CDR2 SQIVND (reference sequence). J lost 5 bases, V lost 5 bases, and 12 bases had no gene match. The length of the CDR3 is 18 residues.